This TCR beta chain was identified during a study of blood T cell repertoires in COVID-19 (dated by TCRdb to 2019 to 2021). Some background on the complete study: The collaborator samples originated in the United States, Italy and Spain and spanned the acute and convalescent phases of COVID-19. The material from the prospective study consisted of cDNA or gDNA derived from T cells, B-cell-depleted T cells, or PBMCs. The dataset comprised deeply sampled blood TCRbeta repertoires from subjects exposed to, actively infected with, or recovered from COVID-19. The repertoires were released in a freely available public database intended as a resource for research on the immune response to SARS-CoV-2. Samples were obtained from the ongoing ImmuneRACE study (first 160 participants) and from 1,200 or so subjects provided by 6 global collaborators. Sample metadata almost always included a de-identified subject ID, COVID-19 status, age in years and sex. Where available, HLA class I and class II types were obtained from metadata supplied by the sample provider rather than from assay-based typing. Overall results and qualifications from the work: The amount of clinical and demographic metadata varied by source and participant and was provided uncurated.

Looking up the germline V gene (reference sequence) yields CDR1 SEHNR and CDR2 FQNEAQ. V lost 0 bases and J lost 3 bases; the stretch between them is 6 bases long. Taken from cysteine to phenylalanine, the CDR3 has 13 residues. Just the 39-base CDR3 DNA is kept, in frame starting at base 1. To note about this clone: This clone's antigen is unknown. Qualities for individual bases were not recorded, and no much larger clone is one base off.

The collaborating institutions used their own protocols to collect whole blood in K2EDTA tubes. For TCRbeta analysis, collaborator samples were shipped as frozen whole blood, as isolated PBMCs, or as DNA extracted from either sample type. The immunoSEQ Assay, a bias-controlled multiplex PCR, was used to amplify TCRbeta CDR3 regions from genomic DNA. Per the source publication's procedure: The number of nucleated cells in each sample was estimated from the amplification of reference gene primers within the assay. Sequence reads were collapsed and filtered to measure the absolute abundance of every unique TCRbeta CDR3 rearrangement. Productive Simpson clonality was computed per sample as the square root of Simpson's diversity index over productive rearrangements. Not all clones reach the TCRdb copy of this immuneACCESS table, which keeps in-frame sequences only. Checked studies attribute under half of the gap to unresolved V genes and leave the rest unexplained. That table gives V, J and clone size, and the DNA gave D and trimming. Within this sample are 120,000 to 150,000 clones, with roughly 80% of them counted one time only. The ten biggest clones cover 6.5% to 8.5% of the sample.

The sample consisted of peripheral blood. The sequence was obtained from a human donor with acute or convalescent COVID-19. The donor label of this sample is uncertain. The chain is encoded by TRBV7-9 joined to TRBJ2-7, and perhaps TRBD1 as D gene, on 6 matching bases. The CDR3 sequence is CASSLADSYEQYF. The nucleotide sequence reads TGTGCCAGCAGCTTAGCGGACAGCTACGAGCAGTACTTC. The variable domain in full, with residues beyond the CDR3 obtained from the reference TRBV7-9 and TRBJ2-7 genes, is DTGVSQNPRHKITKRGQNVTFRCDPISEHNRLYWYRQTLGQGPEFLTYFQNEAQLEKSRLLSDRFSAERPKGSFSTLEIQRTEQGDSAMYLCASSLADSYEQYFGPGTRLTVT.